A selection of T cell receptor beta chains follows, all from one sample in a study of T cells in localized non-small cell lung cancer. Generated by immunoSEQ multiplex PCR, the TCRdb table keeps only in-frame clones and is missing some. The sample shows roughly 39,000 clones, 90% to 95% of them seen only once. Material: PBMCs, obtained before any cancer treatment. The receptors shown here come from a woman aged 40 to 75 with stage II lung adenocarcinoma. CDR3s include the opening cysteine and the closing phenylalanine or tryptophan. The D gene is left open where the match is weak. Where a row states a size, it is once, few, many or the class of an expanded clone; other rows omit it.

>TRBD2|.|TRBJ2-2|TRBV15
CATSSGLAGFGELFF
TGTGCCACCAGCAGCGGACTAGCGGGGTTCGGGGAGCTGTTTTTT
>.|.|TRBJ1-1|TRBV5-1
CASSLVSRGTEAFF
TGCGCCAGCAGCTTGGTTTCGAGGGGGACTGAAGCTTTCTTT
>.|.|TRBJ1-6|TRBV19
CASSADSYSPLHF
TGTGCCAGTAGTGCTGACAGTTATTCACCCCTCCACTTT
>.|.|TRBJ2-2|TRBV11-3
CASSSRDPGELFF
TGTGCCAGCAGCTCGAGGGACCCCGGGGAGCTGTTTTTT
>.|.|TRBJ1-1|TRBV5-4
CASSLRSVNTEAFF
TGTGCCAGCAGCTTGAGGTCGGTGAACACTGAAGCTTTCTTT
>.|.|TRBJ1-5|TRBV6-5
CASSRSGTEPQHF
TGTGCCAGCAGTAGATCCGGGACGGAGCCCCAGCATTTT
>TRBD1|.|TRBJ1-1|TRBV7-8
CASSLASGQGNTEAFF
TGTGCCAGCAGCTTAGCCTCGGGACAGGGCAACACTGAAGCTTTCTTT
>.|.|TRBJ2-2|TRBV4-2
CASRTGANTGELFF
TGTGCCAGCAGAACGGGAGCCAACACCGGGGAGCTGTTTTTT
>TRBD2|few|TRBJ2-3|TRBV19
CASSWSSGREDTQYF
TGTGCCAGTAGTTGGAGTAGCGGGAGGGAAGATACGCAGTATTTT
>.|.|TRBJ2-3|TRBV4-1
CASSQERTDTDTQYF
TGCGCCAGCAGCCAAGAAAGGACAGACACAGATACGCAGTATTTT
>.|.|TRBJ2-2|TRBV28
CASGRRSTGELFF
TGTGCCAGCGGACGACGAAGCACCGGGGAGCTGTTTTTT
>.|.|TRBJ1-1|TRBV19
CASSNPSVNTEAFF
TGTGCCAGTAGTAACCCAAGTGTCAACACTGAAGCTTTCTTT
>TRBD1|.|TRBJ1-4|TRBV10-3
CAINQTGEENEKLFF
TGTGCCATCAATCAAACAGGGGAGGAGAATGAAAAACTGTTTTTT
>.|.|TRBJ2-7|TRBV2
CASSVGRTYEQYF
TGTGCCAGCAGTGTTGGAAGGACCTACGAGCAGTACTTC
>TRBD2|.|TRBJ2-7|TRBV27
CASGGGPSYEQYF
TGTGCCAGCGGGGGGGGACCATCCTACGAGCAGTACTTC
>.|.|TRBJ2-5|TRBV19
CASSVSWGQETQYF
TGTGCCAGTAGTGTTTCATGGGGCCAAGAGACCCAGTACTTC
>.|.|TRBJ2-7|TRBV5-6
CASSFTVLSYEQYF
TGTGCCAGCAGCTTCACAGTCCTTTCCTACGAGCAGTACTTC
>TRBD1|.|TRBJ1-3|TRBV9
CASSVGWTGGTKTGNTIYF
TGTGCCAGCAGCGTTGGGTGGACAGGGGGCACCAAAACTGGAAACACCATATATTTT
>.|.|TRBJ1-6|TRBV19
CASRSIARSSYNSPLHF
TGTGCCAGTAGATCGATCGCCAGAAGCTCCTATAATTCACCCCTCCACTTT
>.|.|TRBJ2-6|TRBV7-2
CASSRDLSGANVLTF
TGTGCCAGCAGTCGGGATCTCTCTGGGGCCAACGTCCTGACTTTC
>.|.|TRBJ2-7|TRBV18
CASSPMSFIRGTSSYEQYF
TGTGCCAGCTCACCAATGTCTTTTATTCGGGGGACGAGCTCCTACGAGCAGTACTTC
>.|.|TRBJ1-1|TRBV7-8
CASSHAGPNTEAFF
TGTGCCAGCAGCCACGCGGGGCCGAACACTGAAGCTTTCTTT
>.|.|TRBJ1-1|TRBV7-9
CASSFDTEAFF
TGTGCCAGCAGCTTTGACACTGAAGCTTTCTTT
>.|.|TRBJ2-7|TRBV9
CASSVDLRTEAYF
TGTGCCAGCAGCGTAGATCTCCGAACAGAGGCGTACTTC
>TRBD2|.|TRBJ2-3|TRBV10-1
CASSEAGGPDTQYF
TGCGCCAGCAGTGAAGCGGGGGGGCCAGATACGCAGTATTTT
>.|.|TRBJ1-1|TRBV6-5
CASSPPGGAEAFF
TGTGCCAGCAGCCCCCCGGGGGGGGCTGAAGCTTTCTTT
>.|.|TRBJ1-4|TRBV25-1
CASSFPDSNEKLFF
TGTGCCAGCAGTTTCCCGGACAGTAATGAAAAACTGTTTTTT
>.|.|TRBJ2-6|TRBV2
CASSELSSGANVLTF
TGTGCCAGCAGTGAATTGAGCTCTGGGGCCAACGTCCTGACTTTC
>TRBD1|.|TRBJ1-4|TRBV28
CASSFDREAFVSLFF
TGTGCCAGCAGTTTCGACAGGGAGGCGTTTGTATCGCTGTTTTTT
>.|once|TRBJ2-1|TRBV19
CASLGGDSSYNEQFF
TGTGCCTCCCTAGGCGGGGACAGTTCCTACAATGAGCAGTTCTTC
>TRBD1|.|TRBJ2-2|TRBV27
CASSLGQGANGELFF
TGTGCCAGCAGTTTAGGTCAGGGGGCAAACGGGGAGCTGTTTTTT
>.|.|TRBJ2-1|TRBV1
CTSSQEGLGLGNEQFF
TGCACCAGCAGCCAAGAAGGTCTAGGGCTGGGTAATGAGCAGTTCTTC
>TRBD2|.|TRBJ2-1|TRBV2
CATQRSGRSFNEQFF
TGTGCCACCCAAAGGAGCGGGAGGAGTTTCAATGAGCAGTTCTTC
>TRBD1|.|TRBJ2-1|TRBV2
CASTRDRNNEQFF
TGTGCCAGCACCCGGGACAGGAACAATGAGCAGTTCTTC
>TRBD2|.|TRBJ2-1|TRBV18
CASSPGTSGNNEQFF
TGTGCCAGCTCACCAGGGACTAGCGGAAACAATGAGCAGTTCTTC
>TRBD2|.|TRBJ2-3|TRBV9
CASSSGTSGGSTDTQYF
TGTGCCAGCAGTTCTGGGACTAGCGGGGGAAGCACAGATACGCAGTATTTT
>.|.|TRBJ1-1|TRBV2
CASRRGEDGEAFF
TGTGCCAGCAGAAGGGGGGAGGACGGGGAAGCTTTCTTT
>TRBD1|.|TRBJ1-2|TRBV19
CASSISTGKIYGYTF
TGTGCCAGTAGTATATCGACAGGGAAAATCTATGGCTACACCTTC
>.|.|TRBJ1-1|TRBV5-1
CASSLDGTPLGTEAFF
TGCGCCAGCAGCTTGGACGGGACACCACTGGGCACTGAAGCTTTCTTT
>.|.|TRBJ1-5|TRBV6-1
CASSETPGFVQPQHF
TGTGCCAGCAGTGAAACCCCAGGGTTTGTTCAGCCCCAGCATTTT
>.|once|TRBJ2-7|TRBV5-4
CASSLDRADEQYF
TGTGCCAGCAGCTTGGACAGGGCTGACGAGCAGTACTTC
>TRBD1|.|TRBJ2-7|TRBV5-4
CASSSRTGSRYEQYF
TGTGCCAGCAGCTCCCGGACAGGTTCAAGGTACGAGCAGTACTTC
>TRBD2|.|TRBJ2-7|TRBV27
CASSSLAARFEQYF
TGTGCCAGCAGTTCCCTAGCGGCACGATTCGAGCAGTACTTC
>.|.|TRBJ1-6|TRBV5-6
CASSLVRSPLHF
TGTGCCAGCAGCTTGGTACGTTCACCCCTCCACTTT
>.|.|TRBJ1-1|TRBV7-9
CASSLDISNTEAFF
TGTGCCAGCAGCCTCGATATTTCCAACACTGAAGCTTTCTTT
>.|.|TRBJ2-7|TRBV5-1
CASSNSRRYEQYF
TGCGCCAGCAGTAACAGCCGGCGGTACGAGCAGTACTTC
>TRBD1|.|TRBJ1-1|TRBV19
CASRLGQGYWVTEAFF
TGTGCCAGTAGATTAGGACAGGGGTATTGGGTCACTGAAGCTTTCTTT
>.|once|TRBJ1-1|TRBV9
CASSVEGDTEAFF
TGTGCCAGCAGCGTAGAAGGGGACACTGAAGCTTTCTTT
>.|.|TRBJ1-2|TRBV6-1
CASMEQGQYYGYTF
TGTGCCAGCATGGAACAGGGCCAATACTATGGCTACACCTTC